Following are 12 T cell receptor beta chains from one sample sequenced in a study of T cells in Graves' hyperthyroidism and ophthalmopathy (dated by TCRdb to 2018 to 2020). The library came from multiplex PCR. This sample was sequenced with an Illumina HiSeq 2000. The TCR beta CDR3 regions were amplified from RNA transcripts. For the first round of RT-PCR on the TCR CDR3, the HTBI primer set was used together with the Qiagen OneStep RT-PCR kit. TCRdb's own reprocessing of the public reads used fastp at Q25 and MiXCR and kept productive beta chains. CDR3 protein duplicates are merged, each entry listing the most common genes and DNA. Recorded for this sample are 500,000 to 700,000 distinct CDR3 sequences; over 15% of them occurred a single time. Of the sample, 15% to 20% is held by the ten largest clones. The material sequenced was blood. The receptors here all came from a woman under 30 with Graves' hyperthyroidism.

This clonotype was counted at least ten times. The chain carries TRBV20-1 and TRBJ2-7, with 9 bases identical to TRBD1. This CDR3 has 13 residues. Losses at the gene ends were 2 bases for V and 7 bases for J; bases not matched to a gene: 6. Germline V gene lookup returns CDR1 DFQATT and CDR2 SNEGSKA (reference sequence). DNA for the CDR3: TGCAGTGCTAGATGGGACAGGGTGGGGGAGCAGTACTTC. It codes for CSARWDRVGEQYF.

This clonotype was counted at least ten times. This chain joins TRBV12-3 or TRBV12-4 and TRBJ2-3; no definite D call. The CDR3 totals 14 residues. With 5 bases removed from V and 1 base from J, the gap between germline ends came to 10 bases. The CDR3 DNA is TGTGCCAGCAGTCCTAACCTTCGCACAGATACGCAGTATTTT. Translation: CASSPNLRTDTQYF.

The chain has TRBV28 and TRBJ2-3; 10 bases align to TRBD2. The V gene's germline CDR1 is MDHEN and CDR2 SYDVKM. J gave up 0 bases and V 6 bases, and 9 bases lay outside the gene matches. The CDR3 sequence is 17 residues long. CDR3 bases: TGTGCCAGCAGCTTGTGGGCACTAGCGGGAAGCACAGATACGCAGTATTTT. This gives the protein CASSLWALAGSTDTQYF.

Comments on this clonotype: This may stem from a read error, because a much larger clone lies one nucleotide away. J is TRBJ2-1 and V is TRBV12-3 or TRBV12-4, with TRBD2 matching 7 bases. This CDR3 comprises 13 residues. Written as DNA, the CDR3 is TGTGCCAGCAGTTGGCTAGCGGTCAATGAGCGGTTCTTC. Residues: CASSWLAVNERFF.

The rearrangement joins TRBV29-1 to TRBJ2-2; perhaps D is TRBD1 or TRBD2 (5 bases each). The CDR3 totals 14 residues. V gave up 5 bases and J gave up 5 bases, with 15 bases separating them. The germline gives CDR1 SQVTM, CDR2 ANQGSEA. The CDR3, as DNA: TGCAGCGTTCGGGACCGAAGCGGAACCGGGGAGCTGTTTTTT. It translates to CSVRDRSGTGELFF.

This clonotype was recorded many times. V gene TRBV6-1 combines with J gene TRBJ1-4; 8 positions agree with TRBD1. V shed 8 bases and J 0 bases; nucleotides not matched to a gene: 5. Germline values: CDR1 MNHNS, CDR2 SASEGT. The CDR3 loop spans 15 amino acids. In nucleotides, the CDR3 is TGTGCCAGCGTACAGGGGGTCGCAACTAATGAAAAACTGTTTTTT. Translation: CASVQGVATNEKLFF.

Comment on this clonotype: A much larger clone differs by one base, so this may be a read error. The chain links TRBV13 to TRBJ1-6; D not certain. V gave up 3 bases and J gave up 11 bases, with 8 bases separating them. Germline assignment: CDR1 PRHDT and CDR2 FYEKMQ (reference sequence). The length of the CDR3 is 12 residues. The CDR3 sequence: CASSLVETPLHF. CDR3 coding DNA: TGTGCCAGCAGCTTGGTGGAGACACCCCTCCACTTT.

This clonotype was seen many times. The rearrangement uses TRBV12-3 or TRBV12-4 and TRBJ1-2; D remains ambiguous. The CDR3 length is 13 residues. V was trimmed by 3 bases and J by 6 bases, leaving 11 bases between them. The CDR3 DNA sequence: TGTGCCAGCAGTTTTGCCGCCTCAGATGGCTACACCTTC. Its translation is CASSFAASDGYTF.

Regarding this clonotype: A much larger clone sits a single nucleotide away, making a read error possible. The CDR3 reads CASSLWGASHEQCF. In nucleotides, the CDR3 is TGTGCCAGCAGTTTGTGGGGGGCGTCCCACGAGCAGTGCTTC. The chain has TRBV27 and TRBJ2-7; TRBD1 or TRBD2 may be the D gene (6 bases each). Germline CDR1 reads MNHEY; CDR2 reads SMNVEV (reference sequence). The CDR3 extends over 14 amino acids.

This clonotype was counted a few times. V gene TRBV7-2 combines with J gene TRBJ2-2; the match to TRBD2 covers 12 bases. The CDR3 spans 18 residues. Germline CDR1 and CDR2: SGHTA and FQGNSA. V lost 7 bases, J lost 2 bases, and 11 bases stayed unmatched. The CDR3 loop is CASTPTGLAGKNTGELFF. CDR3 in DNA: TGTGCCAGCACCCCCACCGGACTAGCGGGGAAAAACACCGGGGAGCTGTTTTTT.

This clonotype came up a few times. The chain couples TRBV27 to TRBJ2-3; 8 bases match TRBD1. Germline trimming cut 1 base from V and 4 bases from J; bases unmatched to any gene: 10. Looked up from germline, CDR1 is MNHEY and CDR2 is SMNVEV (reference sequence). CDR3 length equals 17 residues. CDR3 sequence (DNA): TGTGCCAGCAGTTTATTTTTGGGGACAGGAGTGCCAGATACGCAGTATTTT. This codes for CASSLFLGTGVPDTQYF.

This clonotype was detected many times. This chain joins TRBV29-1 and TRBJ1-1; D may be TRBD1 (5 bases). Trimming took off 1 base at V and 1 base at J, with 10 bases between the two ends. The CDR3 loop spans 14 amino acids. Germline V CDR1 and CDR2: SQVTM, ANQGSEA. CDR3 DNA: TGCAGCGTTGAAGCTGACGGACAGAACACTGAAGCTTTCTTT. As protein: CSVEADGQNTEAFF.